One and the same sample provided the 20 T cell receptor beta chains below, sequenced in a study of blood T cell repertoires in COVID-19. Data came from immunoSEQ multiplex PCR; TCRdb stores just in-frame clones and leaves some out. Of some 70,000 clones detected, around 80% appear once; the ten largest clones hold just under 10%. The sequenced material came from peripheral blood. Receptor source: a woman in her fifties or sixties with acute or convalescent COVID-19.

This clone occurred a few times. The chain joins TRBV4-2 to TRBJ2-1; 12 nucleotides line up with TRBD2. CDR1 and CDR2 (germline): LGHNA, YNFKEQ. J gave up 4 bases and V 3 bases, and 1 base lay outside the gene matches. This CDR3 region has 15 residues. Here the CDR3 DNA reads TGTGCCAGCAGCCAGGGGACTAGCGGGTACAATGAGCAGTTCTTC. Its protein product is CASSQGTSGYNEQFF.

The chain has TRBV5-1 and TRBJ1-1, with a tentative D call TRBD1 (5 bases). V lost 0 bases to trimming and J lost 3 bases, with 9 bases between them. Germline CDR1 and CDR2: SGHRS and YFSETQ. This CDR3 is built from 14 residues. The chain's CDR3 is CASSLDGGHTEAFF. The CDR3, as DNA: TGCGCCAGCAGCTTGGACGGGGGTCACACTGAAGCTTTCTTT.

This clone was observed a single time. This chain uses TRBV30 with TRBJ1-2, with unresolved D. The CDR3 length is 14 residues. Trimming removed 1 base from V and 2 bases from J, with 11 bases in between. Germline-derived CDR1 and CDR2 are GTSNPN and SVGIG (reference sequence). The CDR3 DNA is TGTGCCTGGAGTGGAATTAGCAACAACTATGGCTACACCTTC. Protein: CAWSGISNNYGYTF.

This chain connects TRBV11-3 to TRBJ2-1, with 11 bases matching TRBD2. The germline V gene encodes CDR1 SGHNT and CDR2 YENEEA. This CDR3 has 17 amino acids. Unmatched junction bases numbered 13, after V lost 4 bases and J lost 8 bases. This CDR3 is CASSSGVTSGSIDEQFF. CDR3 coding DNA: TGTGCCAGCAGCTCCGGCGTTACTAGCGGGAGTATCGATGAGCAGTTCTTC.

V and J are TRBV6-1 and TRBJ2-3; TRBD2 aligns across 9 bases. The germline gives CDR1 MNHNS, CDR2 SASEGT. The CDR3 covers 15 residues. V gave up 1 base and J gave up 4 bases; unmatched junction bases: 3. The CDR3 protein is CASSEGGGGADTQYF. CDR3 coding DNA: TGTGCCAGCAGTGAAGGAGGCGGGGGGGCAGATACGCAGTATTTT.

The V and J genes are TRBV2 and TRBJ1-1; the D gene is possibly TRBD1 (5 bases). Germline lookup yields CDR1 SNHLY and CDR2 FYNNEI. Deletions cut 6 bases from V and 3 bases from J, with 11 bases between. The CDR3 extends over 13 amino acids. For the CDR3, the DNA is TGTGCCAGCAGCTCTCAACAGGACACTGAAGCTTTCTTT. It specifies CASSSQQDTEAFF.

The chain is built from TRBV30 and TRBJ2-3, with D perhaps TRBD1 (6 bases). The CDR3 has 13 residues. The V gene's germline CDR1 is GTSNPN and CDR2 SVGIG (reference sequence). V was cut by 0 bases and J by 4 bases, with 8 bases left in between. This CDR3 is CAWSVTGADTQYF. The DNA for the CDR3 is TGTGCCTGGAGTGTGACAGGTGCAGATACGCAGTATTTT.

For the CDR3, the DNA is TGTGCCAGCAGTTTTCGGGCGGGGGCGGGGACACCCCTCCACTTT. Protein sequence: CASSFRAGAGTPLHF. V and J are TRBV27 and TRBJ1-6; maybe TRBD1 (6 bases). The CDR3 length is 15 residues. With 3 bases removed from V and 11 bases from J, the gap between germline ends came to 17 bases. Germline loops: CDR1 MNHEY, CDR2 SMNVEV (reference sequence).

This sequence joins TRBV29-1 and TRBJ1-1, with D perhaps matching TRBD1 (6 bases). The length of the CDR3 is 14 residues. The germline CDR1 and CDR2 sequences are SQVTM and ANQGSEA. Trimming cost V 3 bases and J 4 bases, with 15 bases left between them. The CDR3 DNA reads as TGCAGCGTTGACCACAGGGTTGGGGGCACTGAAGCTTTCTTT. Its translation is CSVDHRVGGTEAFF. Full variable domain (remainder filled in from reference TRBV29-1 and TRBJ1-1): SAVISQKPSRDICQRGTSLTIQCQVDSQVTMMFWYRQQPGQSLTLIATANQGSEATYESGFVIDKFPISRPNLTFSTLTVSNMSPEDSSIYLCSVDHRVGGTEAFFGQGTRLTVV.

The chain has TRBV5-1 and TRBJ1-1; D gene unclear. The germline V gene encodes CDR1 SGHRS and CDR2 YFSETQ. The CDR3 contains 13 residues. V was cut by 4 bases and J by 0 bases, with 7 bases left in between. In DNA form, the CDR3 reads TGCGCCAGCAGCCAGCGGATGAACACTGAAGCTTTCTTT. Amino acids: CASSQRMNTEAFF.

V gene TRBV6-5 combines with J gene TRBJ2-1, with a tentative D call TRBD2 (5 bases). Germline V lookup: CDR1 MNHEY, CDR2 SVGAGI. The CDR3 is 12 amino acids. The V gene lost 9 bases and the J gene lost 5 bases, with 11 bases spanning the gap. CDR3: CASGEWDNEQFF. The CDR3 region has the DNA TGTGCCAGTGGGGAGTGGGACAATGAGCAGTTCTTC.

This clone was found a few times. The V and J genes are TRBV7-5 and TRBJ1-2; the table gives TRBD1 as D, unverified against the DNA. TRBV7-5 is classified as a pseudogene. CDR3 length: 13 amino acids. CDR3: CARSPHRGRRYTF. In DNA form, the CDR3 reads TGTGCCAGAAGCCCTCACAGGGGCCGCCGCTACACCTTC.

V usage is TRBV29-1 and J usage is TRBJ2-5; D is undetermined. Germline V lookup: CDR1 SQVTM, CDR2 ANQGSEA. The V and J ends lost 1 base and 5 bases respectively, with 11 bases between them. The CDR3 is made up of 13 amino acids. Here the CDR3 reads CSVEGGLLETQYF. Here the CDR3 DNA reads TGCAGCGTTGAAGGAGGATTGTTGGAGACCCAGTACTTC.

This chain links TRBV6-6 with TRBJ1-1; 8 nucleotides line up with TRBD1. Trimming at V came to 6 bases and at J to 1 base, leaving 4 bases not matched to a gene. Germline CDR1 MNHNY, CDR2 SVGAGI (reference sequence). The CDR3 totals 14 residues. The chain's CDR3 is CASRPGTGNTEAFF. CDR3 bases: TGTGCCAGCAGACCCGGGACAGGGAACACTGAAGCTTTCTTT.

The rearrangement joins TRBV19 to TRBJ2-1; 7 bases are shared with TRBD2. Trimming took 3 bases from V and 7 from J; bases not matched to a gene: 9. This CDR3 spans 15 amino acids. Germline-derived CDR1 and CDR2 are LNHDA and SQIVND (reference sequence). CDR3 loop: CASSIRATGGNEQFF. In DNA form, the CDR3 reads TGTGCCAGTAGTATCCGGGCAACGGGGGGTAATGAGCAGTTCTTC.

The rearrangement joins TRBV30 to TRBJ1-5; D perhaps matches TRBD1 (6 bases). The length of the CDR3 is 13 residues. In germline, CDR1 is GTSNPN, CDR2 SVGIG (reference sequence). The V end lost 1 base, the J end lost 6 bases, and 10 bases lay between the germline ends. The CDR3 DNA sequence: TGTGCCTGGAGTGCGACAGGCGCTCAGCCCCAGCATTTT. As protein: CAWSATGAQPQHF.

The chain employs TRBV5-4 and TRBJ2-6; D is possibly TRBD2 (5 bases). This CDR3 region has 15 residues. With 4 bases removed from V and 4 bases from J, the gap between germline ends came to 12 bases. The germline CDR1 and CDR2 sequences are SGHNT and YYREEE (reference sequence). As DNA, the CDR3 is TGTGCCAGCAGCCAAGGGAGTGGGGGGGCCAACGTCCTGACTTTC. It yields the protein CASSQGSGGANVLTF.

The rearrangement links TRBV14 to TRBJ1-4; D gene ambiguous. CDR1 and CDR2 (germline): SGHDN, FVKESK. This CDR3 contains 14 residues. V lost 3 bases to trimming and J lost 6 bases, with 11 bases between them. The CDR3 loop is CASSQIRQDEKLFF. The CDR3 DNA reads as TGTGCCAGCAGCCAGATCCGCCAGGATGAAAAACTGTTTTTT.

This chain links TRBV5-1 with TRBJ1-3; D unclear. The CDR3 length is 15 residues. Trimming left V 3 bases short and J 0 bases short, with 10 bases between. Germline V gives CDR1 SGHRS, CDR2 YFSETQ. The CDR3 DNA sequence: TGCGCCAGCAGCTCTAGCTTTAACTCTGGAAACACCATATATTTT. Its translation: CASSSSFNSGNTIYF.

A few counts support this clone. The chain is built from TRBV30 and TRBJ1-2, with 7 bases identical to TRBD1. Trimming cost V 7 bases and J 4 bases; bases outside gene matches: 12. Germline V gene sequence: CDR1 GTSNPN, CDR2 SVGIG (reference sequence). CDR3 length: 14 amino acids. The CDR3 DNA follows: TGTGCCTCCGAAGCGGACAGGCGGGCCTATGGCTACACCTTC. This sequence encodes CASEADRRAYGYTF.